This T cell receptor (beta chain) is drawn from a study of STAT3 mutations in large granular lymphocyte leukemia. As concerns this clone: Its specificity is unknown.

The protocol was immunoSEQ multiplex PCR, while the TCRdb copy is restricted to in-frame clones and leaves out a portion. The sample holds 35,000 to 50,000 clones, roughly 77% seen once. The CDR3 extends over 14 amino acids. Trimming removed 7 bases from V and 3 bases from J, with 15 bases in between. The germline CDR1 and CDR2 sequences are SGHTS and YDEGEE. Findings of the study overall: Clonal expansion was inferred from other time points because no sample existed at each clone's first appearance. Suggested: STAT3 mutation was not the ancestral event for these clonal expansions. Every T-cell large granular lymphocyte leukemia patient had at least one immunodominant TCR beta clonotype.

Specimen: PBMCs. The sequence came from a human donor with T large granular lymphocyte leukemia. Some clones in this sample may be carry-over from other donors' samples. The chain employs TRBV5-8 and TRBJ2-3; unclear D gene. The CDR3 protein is CASVRTPGTDTQYF. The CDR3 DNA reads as TGTGCCAGCGTCCGGACCCCCGGGACAGATACGCAGTATTTT.